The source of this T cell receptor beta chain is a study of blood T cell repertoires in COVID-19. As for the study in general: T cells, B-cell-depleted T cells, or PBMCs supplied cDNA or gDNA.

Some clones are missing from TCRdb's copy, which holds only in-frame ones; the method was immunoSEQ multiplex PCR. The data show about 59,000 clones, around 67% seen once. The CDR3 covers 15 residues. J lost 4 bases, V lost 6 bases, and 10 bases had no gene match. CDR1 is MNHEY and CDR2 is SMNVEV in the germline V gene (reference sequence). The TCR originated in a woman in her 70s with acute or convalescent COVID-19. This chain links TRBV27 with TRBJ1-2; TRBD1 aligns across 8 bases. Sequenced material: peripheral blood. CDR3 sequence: CASRPWTGNSYGYTF. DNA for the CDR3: TGTGCCAGCAGGCCATGGACAGGGAATAGCTATGGCTACACCTTC.